This T cell receptor (beta chain) was profiled in a study of blood T cells in healthy people across ages. Study results and limitations: The lack of PBMC sorting stopped any conclusive naive versus antigen-experienced comparison.

This clonotype has ten or more counts. Its target is unknown. Germline V CDR1 and CDR2: SGHTA, FQGNSA. The CDR3 is 14 amino acids. Trimming removed 5 bases at V and 4 bases at J, with 14 bases between. A sample-barcoded 5' primer and a J-beta primer mix were used in a second PCR of about 7 to 11 cycles. Through a template-switch adaptor with 12 random nucleotides, each cDNA molecule received a tag. TCRdb recomputed calls from the 5' RACE reads with MiXCR, one row per CDR3 protein. The repertoire holds about 640,000 distinct CDR3 sequences, with approximately 30% as singletons. Sequencing input: blood. The sequence was obtained from a woman aged 80 or over in good health. The chain couples TRBV7-2 to TRBJ1-1; perhaps TRBD1 as D (5 bases). CDR3 sequence: CASSTEIGGTEAFF. The CDR3 region has the DNA TGTGCCAGCAGCACCGAGATCGGGGGCACTGAAGCTTTCTTT.